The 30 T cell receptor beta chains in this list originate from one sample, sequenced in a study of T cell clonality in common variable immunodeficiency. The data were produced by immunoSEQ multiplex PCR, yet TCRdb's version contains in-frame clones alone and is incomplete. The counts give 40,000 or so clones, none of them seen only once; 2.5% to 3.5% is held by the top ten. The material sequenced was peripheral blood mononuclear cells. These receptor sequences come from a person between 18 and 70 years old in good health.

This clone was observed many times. This CDR3 reads CASSSYYEQYF. The sequenced part of the CDR3 DNA is TGTGCCAGTAGTTCCTACTACGAG. V and J are TRBV19 and TRBJ2-7; D is undetermined. The CDR3 end lies 3 residues beyond the end of the read and is filled in from the germline J gene. V lost 5 bases and J lost 3, with 5 bases in between. This CDR3 is 11 amino acids long. Germline V lookup: CDR1 LNHDA, CDR2 SQIVND (reference sequence).

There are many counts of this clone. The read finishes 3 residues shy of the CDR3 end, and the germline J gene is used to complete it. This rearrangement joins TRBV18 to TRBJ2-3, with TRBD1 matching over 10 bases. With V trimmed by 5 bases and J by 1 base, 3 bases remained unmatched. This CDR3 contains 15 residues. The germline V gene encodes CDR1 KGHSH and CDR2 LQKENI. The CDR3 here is CASSKGQGRTDTQYF. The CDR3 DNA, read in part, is TGTGCCAGCTCAAAGGGACAGGGGCGCACAGATACG.

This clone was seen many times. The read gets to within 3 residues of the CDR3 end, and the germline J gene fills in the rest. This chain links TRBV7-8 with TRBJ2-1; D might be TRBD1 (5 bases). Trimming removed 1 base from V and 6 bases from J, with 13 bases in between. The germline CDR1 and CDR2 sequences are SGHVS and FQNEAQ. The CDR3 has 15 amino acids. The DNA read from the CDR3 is TGTGCCAGCAGCTTAGGGGCTGCAGGGCTCAATGAG. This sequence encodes CASSLGAAGLNE. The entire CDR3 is CASSLGAAGLNEQFF.

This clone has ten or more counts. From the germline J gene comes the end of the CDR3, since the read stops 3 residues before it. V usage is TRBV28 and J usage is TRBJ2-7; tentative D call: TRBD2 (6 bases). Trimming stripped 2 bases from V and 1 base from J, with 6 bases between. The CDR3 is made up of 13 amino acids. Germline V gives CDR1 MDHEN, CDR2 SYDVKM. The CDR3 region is CASSLGGSYEQYF. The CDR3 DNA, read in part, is TGTGCCAGCAGTTTAGGAGGGTCCTACGAG.

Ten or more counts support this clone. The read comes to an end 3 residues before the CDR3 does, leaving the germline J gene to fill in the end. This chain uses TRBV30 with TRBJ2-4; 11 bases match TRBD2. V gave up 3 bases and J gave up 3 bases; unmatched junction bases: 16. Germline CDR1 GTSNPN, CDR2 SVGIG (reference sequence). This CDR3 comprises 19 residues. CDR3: CAWSRDETSGISGKNIQYF. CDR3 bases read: TGTGCCTGGAGCAGGGACGAGACTAGCGGGATCTCGGGCAAAAACATT.

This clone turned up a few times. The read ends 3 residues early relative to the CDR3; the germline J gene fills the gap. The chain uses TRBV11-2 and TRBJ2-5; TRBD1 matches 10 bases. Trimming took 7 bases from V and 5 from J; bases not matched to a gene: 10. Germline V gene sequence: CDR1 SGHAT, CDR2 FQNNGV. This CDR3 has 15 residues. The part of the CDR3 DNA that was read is TGTGCCAGCACCACAATTACGGACAGGGGGGAGACC. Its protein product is CASTTITDRGET. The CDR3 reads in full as CASTTITDRGETQYF. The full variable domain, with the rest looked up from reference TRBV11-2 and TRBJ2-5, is EAGVAQSPRYKIIEKRQSVAFWCNPISGHATLYWYQQILGQGPKLLIQFQNNGVVDDSQLPKDRFSAERLKGVDSTLKIQPAKLEDSAVYLCASTTITDRGETQYFGPGTRLLVL.

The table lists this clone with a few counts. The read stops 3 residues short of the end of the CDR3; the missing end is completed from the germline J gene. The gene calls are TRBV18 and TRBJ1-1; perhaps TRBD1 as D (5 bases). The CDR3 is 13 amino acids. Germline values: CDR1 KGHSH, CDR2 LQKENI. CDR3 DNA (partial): TGTGCCAGCTCACCACCCCCGGGGGAGACA. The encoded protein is CASSPPPGET. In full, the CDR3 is CASSPPPGETAFF.

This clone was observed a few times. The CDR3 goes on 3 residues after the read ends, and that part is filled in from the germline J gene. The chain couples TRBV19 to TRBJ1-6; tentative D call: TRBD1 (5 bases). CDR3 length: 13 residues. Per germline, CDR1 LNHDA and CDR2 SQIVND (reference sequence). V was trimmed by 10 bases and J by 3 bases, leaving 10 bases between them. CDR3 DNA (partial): TGTGCCACTGCCGACAGCTATAATTCACCC. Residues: CATADSYNSP. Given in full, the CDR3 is CATADSYNSPLHF.

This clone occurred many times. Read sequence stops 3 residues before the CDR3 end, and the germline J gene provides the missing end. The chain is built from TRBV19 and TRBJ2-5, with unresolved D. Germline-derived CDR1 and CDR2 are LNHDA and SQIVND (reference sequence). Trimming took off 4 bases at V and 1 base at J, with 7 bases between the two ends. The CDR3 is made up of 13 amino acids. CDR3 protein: CASSRAFQETQYF. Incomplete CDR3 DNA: TGTGCCAGTAGTAGGGCTTTCCAAGAGACC.

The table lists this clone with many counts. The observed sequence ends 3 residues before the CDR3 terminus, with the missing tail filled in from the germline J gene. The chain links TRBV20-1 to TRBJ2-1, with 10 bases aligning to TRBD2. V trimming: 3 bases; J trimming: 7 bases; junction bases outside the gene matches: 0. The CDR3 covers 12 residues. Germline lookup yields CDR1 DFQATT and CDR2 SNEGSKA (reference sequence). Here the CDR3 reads CSARTSGNEQFF. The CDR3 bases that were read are TGCAGTGCTAGGACTAGCGGGAATGAG.

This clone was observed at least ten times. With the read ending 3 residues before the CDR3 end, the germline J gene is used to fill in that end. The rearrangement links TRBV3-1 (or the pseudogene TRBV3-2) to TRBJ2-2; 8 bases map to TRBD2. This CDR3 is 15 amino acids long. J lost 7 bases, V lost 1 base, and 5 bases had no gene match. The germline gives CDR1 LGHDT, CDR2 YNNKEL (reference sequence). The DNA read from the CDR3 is TGTGCCAGCAGCCAAGGAGCGGGAGAGGTCGGGGAG. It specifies CASSQGAGEVGE. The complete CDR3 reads CASSQGAGEVGELFF.

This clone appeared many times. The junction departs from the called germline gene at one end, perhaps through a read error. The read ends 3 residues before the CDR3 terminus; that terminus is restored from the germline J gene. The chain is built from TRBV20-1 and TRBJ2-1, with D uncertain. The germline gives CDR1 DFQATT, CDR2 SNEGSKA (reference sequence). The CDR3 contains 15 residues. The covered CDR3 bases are TGCAGCGCTAGTATTGCAGGCAGCTCCTACAATGAG. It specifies CSASIAGSSYNE. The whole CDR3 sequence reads CSASIAGSSYNEQFF.

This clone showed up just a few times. The CDR3 sequence: CASSLLAGVRTSYNEQFF. The part of the CDR3 DNA that was read is TGTGCCAGTAGTCTCCTAGCGGGAGTGAGGACCTCCTACAATGAG. V usage is TRBV19 and J usage is TRBJ2-1, with 10 bases lining up with TRBD2. The sequence runs out 3 residues before the end of the CDR3; the remainder is reconstructed from the germline J gene. The germline CDR1 and CDR2 sequences are LNHDA and SQIVND (reference sequence). This CDR3 spans 18 amino acids. Unmatched junction bases numbered 10, after V lost 5 bases and J lost 0 bases.

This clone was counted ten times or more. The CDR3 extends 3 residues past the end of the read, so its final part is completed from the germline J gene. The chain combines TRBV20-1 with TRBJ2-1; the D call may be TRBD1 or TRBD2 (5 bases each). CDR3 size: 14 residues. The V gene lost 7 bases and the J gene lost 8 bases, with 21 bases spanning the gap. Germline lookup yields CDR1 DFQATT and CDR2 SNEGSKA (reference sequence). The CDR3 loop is CSVARSSQGDEQFF. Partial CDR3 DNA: TGCAGTGTGGCTCGGTCGAGTCAGGGAGATGAG.

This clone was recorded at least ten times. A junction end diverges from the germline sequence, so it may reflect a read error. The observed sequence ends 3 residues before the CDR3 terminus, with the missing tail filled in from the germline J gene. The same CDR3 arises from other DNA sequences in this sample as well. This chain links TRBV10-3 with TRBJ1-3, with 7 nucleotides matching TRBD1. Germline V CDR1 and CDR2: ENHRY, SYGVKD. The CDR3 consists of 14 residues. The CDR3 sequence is CAAKGQSSGNTIYF. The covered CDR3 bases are TGTGCCGCGAAGGGACAGAGCTCTGGAAACACG.

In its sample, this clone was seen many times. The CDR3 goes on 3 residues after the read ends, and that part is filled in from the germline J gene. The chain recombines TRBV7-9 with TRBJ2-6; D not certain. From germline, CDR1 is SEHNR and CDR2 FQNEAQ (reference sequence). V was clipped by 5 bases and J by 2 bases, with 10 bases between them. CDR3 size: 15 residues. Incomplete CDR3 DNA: TGTGCCAGCAGCCCTCAGTCTGCTGGGGCCAACGTC. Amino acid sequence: CASSPQSAGANV. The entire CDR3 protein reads CASSPQSAGANVLTF.

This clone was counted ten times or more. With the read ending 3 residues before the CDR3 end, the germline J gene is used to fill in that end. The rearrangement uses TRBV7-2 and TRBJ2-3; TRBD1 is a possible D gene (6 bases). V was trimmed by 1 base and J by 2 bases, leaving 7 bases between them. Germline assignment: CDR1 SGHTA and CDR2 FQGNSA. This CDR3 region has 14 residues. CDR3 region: CASSLGTATDTQYF. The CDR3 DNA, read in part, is TGTGCCAGCAGCTTAGGGACAGCCACAGATACG. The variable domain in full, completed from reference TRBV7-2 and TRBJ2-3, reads GAGVSQSPSNKVTEKGKDVELRCDPISGHTALYWYRQSLGQGLEFLIYFQGNSAPDKSGLPSDRFSAERTGGSVSTLTIQRTQQEDSAVYLCASSLGTATDTQYFGPGTRLTVL.

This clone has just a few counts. This CDR3 reads CASSLRRGGTEAFF. The sequenced CDR3 bases are TGTGCCAGCAGTCTCCGAAGGGGTGGGACTGAA. The V call is TRBV6-2 or TRBV6-3, the J call TRBJ1-1; D might be TRBD1 (5 bases). The CDR3 end falls 3 residues outside the read, so it is completed with the germline J gene. Trimming cost V 5 bases and J 5 bases, with 15 bases left between them. CDR3 length equals 14 residues. Germline CDR1 and CDR2: MNHEY and SVGEGT.

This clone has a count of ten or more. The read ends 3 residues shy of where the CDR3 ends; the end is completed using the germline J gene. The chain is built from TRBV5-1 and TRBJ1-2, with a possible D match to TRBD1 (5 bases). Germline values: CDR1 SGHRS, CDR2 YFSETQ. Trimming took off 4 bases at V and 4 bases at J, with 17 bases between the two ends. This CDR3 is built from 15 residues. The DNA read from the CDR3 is TGCGCCAGCAGCCCCGCCGCAGGGTTAGGCTATGGC. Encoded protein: CASSPAAGLGYG. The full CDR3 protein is CASSPAAGLGYGYTF.

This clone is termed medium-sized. CDR3 DNA (partial): TGCAGTGCTAGAGGCGGGAGTAGGTTAGATACG. Its translation is CSARGGSRLDT. The whole CDR3 protein is CSARGGSRLDTQYF. This chain uses TRBV20-1 with TRBJ2-3, with 7 positions matching TRBD2. The read finishes 3 residues shy of the CDR3 end, and the germline J gene is used to complete it. The trim removed 1 base at V and 5 bases at J, leaving 6 bases unmatched. CDR3 length: 14 residues. CDR1 is DFQATT, CDR2 SNEGSKA, per germline (reference sequence).

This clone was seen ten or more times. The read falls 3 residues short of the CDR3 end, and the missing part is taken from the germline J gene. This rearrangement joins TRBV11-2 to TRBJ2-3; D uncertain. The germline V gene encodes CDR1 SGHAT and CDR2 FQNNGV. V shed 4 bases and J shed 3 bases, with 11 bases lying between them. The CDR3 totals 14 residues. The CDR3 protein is CASSSRQSTDTQYF. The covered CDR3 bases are TGTGCCAGCAGCTCAAGGCAGTCAACAGATACG.

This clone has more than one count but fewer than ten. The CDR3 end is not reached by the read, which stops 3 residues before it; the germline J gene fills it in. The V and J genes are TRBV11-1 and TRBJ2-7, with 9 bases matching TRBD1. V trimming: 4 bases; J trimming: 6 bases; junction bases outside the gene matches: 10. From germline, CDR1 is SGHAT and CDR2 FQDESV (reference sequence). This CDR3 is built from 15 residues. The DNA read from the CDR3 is TGTGCCAGCAGCTCAAGAACCGGGACAGGGATCGAG. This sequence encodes CASSSRTGTGIE. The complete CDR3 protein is CASSSRTGTGIEQYF.

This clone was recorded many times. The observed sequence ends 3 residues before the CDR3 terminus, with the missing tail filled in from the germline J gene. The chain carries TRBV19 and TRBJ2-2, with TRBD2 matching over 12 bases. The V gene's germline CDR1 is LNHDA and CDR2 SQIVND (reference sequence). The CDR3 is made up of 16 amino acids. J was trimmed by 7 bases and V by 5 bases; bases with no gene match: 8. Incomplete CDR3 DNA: TGTGCCAGTAGTGAGACTAGCGGGAGTATTGTCGGGGAG. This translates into CASSETSGSIVGE. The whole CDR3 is CASSETSGSIVGELFF.

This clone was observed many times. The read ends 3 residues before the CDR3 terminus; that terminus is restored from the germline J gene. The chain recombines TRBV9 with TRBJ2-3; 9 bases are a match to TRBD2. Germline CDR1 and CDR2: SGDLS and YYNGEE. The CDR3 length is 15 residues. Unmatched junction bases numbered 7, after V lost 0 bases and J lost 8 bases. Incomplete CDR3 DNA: TGTGCCAGCAGCGTAGAGGCTAGCGGGACTGGTACG. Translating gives CASSVEASGTGT. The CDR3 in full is CASSVEASGTGTQYF.

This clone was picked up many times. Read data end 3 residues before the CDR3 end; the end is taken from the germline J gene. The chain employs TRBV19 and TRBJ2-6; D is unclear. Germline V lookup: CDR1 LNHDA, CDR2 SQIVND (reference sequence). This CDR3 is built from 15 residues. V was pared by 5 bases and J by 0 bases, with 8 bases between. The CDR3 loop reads CASSFSFSGANVLTF. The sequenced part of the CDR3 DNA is TGTGCCAGTAGTTTTAGTTTCTCTGGGGCCAACGTC.

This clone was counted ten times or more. CDR3 in amino acids: CASSEQGLVYEQYF. The sequenced part of the CDR3 DNA is TGTGCCAGCAGTGAACAGGGGCTAGTGTACGAG. The chain joins TRBV2 to TRBJ2-7; tentatively, D is TRBD1 (6 bases). The observed sequence ends 3 residues before the CDR3 terminus, with the missing tail filled in from the germline J gene. CDR3 length: 14 residues. Trimming removed 2 bases from V and 4 bases from J, with 12 bases in between. Germline V CDR1 and CDR2: SNHLY, FYNNEI.

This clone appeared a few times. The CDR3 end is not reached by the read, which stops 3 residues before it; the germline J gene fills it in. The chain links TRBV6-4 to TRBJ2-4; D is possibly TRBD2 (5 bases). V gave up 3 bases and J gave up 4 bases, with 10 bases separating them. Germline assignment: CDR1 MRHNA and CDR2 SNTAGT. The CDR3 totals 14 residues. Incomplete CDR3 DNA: TGTGCCAGCAGTGAAGCGGAGAGGAAAAACATT. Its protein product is CASSEAERKNI. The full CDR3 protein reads CASSEAERKNIQYF.

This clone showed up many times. The sequenced part of the CDR3 DNA is TGTGCCCTTAACCAGGGGGCGTTTGAAAAA. This sequence encodes CALNQGAFEK. The whole CDR3 reads CALNQGAFEKLFF. The chain employs TRBV30 and TRBJ1-4; 8 bases are shared with TRBD1. The read is 3 residues too short to cover the CDR3 end, so that end is filled in from the germline J gene. Germline assignment: CDR1 GTSNPN and CDR2 SVGIG (reference sequence). V shed 8 bases and J 7 bases; nucleotides not matched to a gene: 9. The CDR3 has 13 residues.

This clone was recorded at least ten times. The DNA read from the CDR3 is TGTGCCAGCAGCACACGACAGGGCGGGGAG. Translating it yields CASSTRQGGE. The CDR3 reads in full as CASSTRQGGELFF. The chain couples TRBV7-2 to TRBJ2-2; 7 bases map to TRBD1. The observed sequence ends 3 residues before the CDR3 terminus, with the missing tail filled in from the germline J gene. Looked up from germline, CDR1 is SGHTA and CDR2 is FQGNSA. V dropped 5 bases and J dropped 7; count of bases not matched to a gene: 4. The CDR3 consists of 13 residues.

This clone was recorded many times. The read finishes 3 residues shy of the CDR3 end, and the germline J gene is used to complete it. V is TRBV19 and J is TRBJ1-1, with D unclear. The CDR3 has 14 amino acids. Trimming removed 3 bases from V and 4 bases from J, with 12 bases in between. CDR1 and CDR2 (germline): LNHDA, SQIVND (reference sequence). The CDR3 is CASSITNSPTEAFF. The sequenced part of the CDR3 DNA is TGTGCCAGTAGTATCACCAACAGTCCCACTGAA. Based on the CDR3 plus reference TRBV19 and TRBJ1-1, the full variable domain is DGGITQSPKYLFRKEGQNVTLSCEQNLNHDAMYWYRQDPGQGLRLIYYSQIVNDFQKGDIAEGYSVSREKKESFPLTVTSAQKNPTAFYLCASSITNSPTEAFFGQGTRLTVV.